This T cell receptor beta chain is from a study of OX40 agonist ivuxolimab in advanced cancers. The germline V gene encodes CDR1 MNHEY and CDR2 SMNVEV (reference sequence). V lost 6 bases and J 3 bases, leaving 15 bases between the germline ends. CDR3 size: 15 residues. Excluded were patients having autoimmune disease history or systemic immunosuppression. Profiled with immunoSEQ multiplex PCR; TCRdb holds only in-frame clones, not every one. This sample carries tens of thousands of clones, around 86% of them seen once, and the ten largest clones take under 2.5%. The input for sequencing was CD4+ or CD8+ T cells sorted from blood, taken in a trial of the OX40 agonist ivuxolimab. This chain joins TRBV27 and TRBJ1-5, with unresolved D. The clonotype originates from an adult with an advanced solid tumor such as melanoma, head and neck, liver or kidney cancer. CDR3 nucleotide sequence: TGTGCCAGCAGATCTCTTAGCTTAAACAATCAGCCCCAGCATTTT. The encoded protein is CASRSLSLNNQPQHF.